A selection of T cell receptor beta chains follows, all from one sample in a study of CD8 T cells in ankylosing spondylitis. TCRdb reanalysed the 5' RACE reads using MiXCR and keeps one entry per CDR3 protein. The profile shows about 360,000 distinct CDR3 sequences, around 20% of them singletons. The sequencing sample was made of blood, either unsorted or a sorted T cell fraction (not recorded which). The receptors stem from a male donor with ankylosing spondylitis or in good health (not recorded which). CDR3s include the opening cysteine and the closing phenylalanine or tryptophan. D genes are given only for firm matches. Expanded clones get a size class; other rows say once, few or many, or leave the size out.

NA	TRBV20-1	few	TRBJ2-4	CSAGRLEIAKNIQYF	TGCAGTGCTGGGAGGCTCGAGATAGCCAAAAACATTCAGTACTTC
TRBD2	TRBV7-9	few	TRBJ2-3	CASSLSSGGIDTQYF	TGTGCCAGCAGCTTATCTAGCGGGGGGATCGATACGCAGTATTTT
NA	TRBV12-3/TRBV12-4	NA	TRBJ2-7	CASRHVGGTEQYF	TGTGCCAGCAGACACGTAGGGGGGACCGAGCAGTACTTC
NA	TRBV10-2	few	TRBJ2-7	CASSVDKVSYEQYF	TGCGCCAGCAGCGTGGACAAGGTATCCTACGAGCAGTACTTC
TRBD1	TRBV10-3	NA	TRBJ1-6	CAIRGTGVTSPLHF	TGTGCCATCAGGGGGACAGGGGTGACTTCACCCCTCCACTTT
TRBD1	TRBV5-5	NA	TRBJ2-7	CASSWRGQGDSYEQYF	TGTGCCAGCAGCTGGAGGGGACAGGGGGACTCCTACGAGCAGTACTTC
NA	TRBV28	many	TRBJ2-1	CASSRLSPGEQFF	TGTGCCAGCAGTAGACTGTCCCCCGGTGAGCAGTTCTTC
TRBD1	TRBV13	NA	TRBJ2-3	CASSLEREAGGAADTQYF	TGTGCCAGCAGCTTAGAAAGAGAAGCAGGGGGAGCGGCAGATACGCAGTATTTT
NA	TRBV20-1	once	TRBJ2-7	CSARDLLKDDYEQYF	TGCAGTGCTAGAGACCTTTTAAAGGATGACTACGAGCAGTACTTC
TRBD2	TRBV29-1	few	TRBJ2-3	CSVEDIEAGGTFTDTQYF	TGCAGCGTTGAAGATATTGAAGCGGGGGGGACTTTCACAGATACGCAGTATTTT
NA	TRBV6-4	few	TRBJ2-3	CASSDRAGSTDTQYF	TGTGCCAGCAGTGACAGGGCTGGGAGCACAGATACGCAGTATTTT
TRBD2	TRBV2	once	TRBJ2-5	CASSDRLAGTMYQETQYF	TGTGCCAGCAGTGACCGGCTAGCGGGGACCATGTACCAAGAGACCCAGTACTTC
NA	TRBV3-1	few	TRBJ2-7	CASSQVQLAYEQYF	TGTGCCAGCAGCCAAGTACAACTAGCCTACGAGCAGTACTTC
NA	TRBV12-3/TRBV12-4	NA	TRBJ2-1	CASSLVSVQSEQFF	TGTGCCAGCAGTTTAGTATCTGTACAGTCTGAGCAGTTCTTC
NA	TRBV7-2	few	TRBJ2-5	CASSSPGDPQETQYF	TGTGCCAGCAGCTCCCCAGGGGACCCCCAAGAGACCCAGTACTTC
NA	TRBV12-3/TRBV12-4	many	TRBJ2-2	CATIRGSNTGELFF	TGTGCCACCATCCGCGGGTCGAACACCGGGGAGCTGTTTTTT
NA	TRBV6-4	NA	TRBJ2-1	CASSKRTASYNEQFF	TGTGCCAGCAGCAAGAGAACAGCTTCCTACAATGAGCAGTTCTTC
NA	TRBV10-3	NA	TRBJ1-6	CAISENYNSPLHF	TGTGCCATCAGTGAGAACTATAATTCACCCCTCCACTTT
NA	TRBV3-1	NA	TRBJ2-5	CASSHRQETQYF	TGTGCCAGCAGCCACCGTCAAGAGACCCAGTACTTC
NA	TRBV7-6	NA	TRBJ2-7	CASSLGDTEQYF	TGTGCCAGCAGCTTAGGGGACACCGAGCAGTACTTC
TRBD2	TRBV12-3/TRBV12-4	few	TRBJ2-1	CASRGGGAYNEQFF	TGTGCCTCAAGAGGCGGGGGGGCCTACAATGAGCAGTTCTTC
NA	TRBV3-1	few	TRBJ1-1	CASSSGAVNTEAFF	TGTGCCAGCAGCTCAGGGGCGGTGAACACTGAAGCTTTCTTT
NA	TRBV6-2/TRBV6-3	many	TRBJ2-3	CASSLRVNTDTQYF	TGTGCCAGCAGTTTAAGGGTAAACACAGATACGCAGTATTTT
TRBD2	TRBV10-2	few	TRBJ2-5	CASGLAGGYQETQYF	TGCGCCAGCGGACTAGCGGGGGGGTACCAAGAGACCCAGTACTTC
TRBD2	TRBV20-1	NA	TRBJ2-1	CSARASGGAYNEQFF	TGCAGTGCTAGGGCTAGCGGGGGTGCCTACAATGAGCAGTTCTTC
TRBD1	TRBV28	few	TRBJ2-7	CASSTLGTGHEQYF	TGTGCCAGCAGCACCCTCGGGACAGGGCATGAGCAGTACTTC
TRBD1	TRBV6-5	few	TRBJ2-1	CASSLTGVSSYNEQFF	TGTGCCAGCAGTTTGACAGGGGTCTCCTCCTACAATGAGCAGTTCTTC
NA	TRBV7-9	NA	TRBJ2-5	CASRRVGETQYF	TGTGCCAGCAGGCGAGTTGGGGAGACCCAGTACTTC
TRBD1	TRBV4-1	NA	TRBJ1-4	CASSPGQGATNEKLFF	TGCGCCAGCAGCCCGGGACAGGGGGCGACTAATGAAAAACTGTTTTTT
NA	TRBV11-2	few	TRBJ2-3	CASSLTQPSPQYF	TGTGCCAGCAGCTTGACGCAGCCTTCTCCGCAGTATTTT
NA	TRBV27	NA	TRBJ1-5	CASSLYGDQPQHF	TGTGCCAGCAGTTTATATGGGGATCAGCCCCAGCATTTT
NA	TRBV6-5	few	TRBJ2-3	CASTLAATQYF	TGTGCCAGCACCCTAGCAGCGACGCAGTATTTT
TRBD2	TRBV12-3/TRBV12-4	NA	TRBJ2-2	CASSFIGVRAGVGTGELFF	TGTGCCAGCAGTTTTATAGGCGTTCGGGCGGGGGTAGGAACCGGGGAGCTGTTTTTT
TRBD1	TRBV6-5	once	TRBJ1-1	CASSYHGTVNTEAFF	TGTGCCAGCAGTTATCACGGGACAGTGAACACTGAAGCTTTCTTT
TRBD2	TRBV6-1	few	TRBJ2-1	CASSVLAGNDEQFF	TGTGCCAGCAGTGTTTTAGCGGGAAACGACGAGCAGTTCTTC
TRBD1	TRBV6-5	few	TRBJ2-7	CASSYATGGREQYF	TGTGCCAGCAGTTACGCGACAGGGGGACGGGAGCAGTACTTC
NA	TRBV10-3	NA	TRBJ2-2	CAISEGLAGELFF	TGTGCCATCAGTGAGGGCCTGGCCGGGGAGCTGTTTTTT
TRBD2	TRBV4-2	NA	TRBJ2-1	CASSPGGVGNEQFF	TGTGCCAGCAGCCCCGGGGGGGTGGGTAATGAGCAGTTCTTC
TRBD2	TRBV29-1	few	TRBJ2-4	CSVPGGGFDKNIQYF	TGCAGCGTCCCGGGGGGGGGATTCGACAAAAACATTCAGTACTTC
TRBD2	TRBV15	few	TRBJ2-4	CATSRAAGENIQYF	TGTGCCACCAGCAGAGCGGCGGGGGAAAACATTCAGTACTTC
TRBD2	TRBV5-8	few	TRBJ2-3	CASVFGTSGGDTQYF	TGTGCCAGCGTTTTCGGGACTAGCGGGGGAGATACGCAGTATTTT
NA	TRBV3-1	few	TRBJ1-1	CASSFGHLNTEAFF	TGTGCCAGCAGCTTCGGACACCTGAACACTGAAGCTTTCTTT
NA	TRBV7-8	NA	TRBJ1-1	CASSLGSRRFNTEAFF	TGTGCCAGCAGCTTAGGTAGCAGGCGATTTAACACTGAAGCTTTCTTT
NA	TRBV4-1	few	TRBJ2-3	CASSQDWNYRDTQYF	TGCGCCAGCAGCCAAGATTGGAACTACAGAGATACGCAGTATTTT
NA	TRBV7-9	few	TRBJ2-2	CASSLGSQGNTGELFF	TGTGCCAGCAGCTTAGGGTCCCAGGGAAACACCGGGGAGCTGTTTTTT
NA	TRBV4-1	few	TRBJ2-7	CASSQAFPEYEQYF	TGCGCCAGCAGCCAAGCATTCCCCGAATACGAGCAGTACTTC
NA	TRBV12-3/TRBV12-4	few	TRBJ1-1	CASRSGVAEAFF	TGTGCCAGTCGTTCAGGGGTCGCTGAAGCTTTCTTT
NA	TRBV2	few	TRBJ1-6	CASSDADSGGAPLHF	TGTGCCAGCAGTGATGCGGACAGTGGAGGGGCACCCCTCCACTTT
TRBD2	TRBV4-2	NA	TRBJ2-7	CASSPLAGEHYEQYF	TGTGCCAGCAGCCCCCTAGCGGGGGAACACTACGAGCAGTACTTC
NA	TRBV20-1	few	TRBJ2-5	CSAPCQYF	TGCAGTGCTCCGTGCCAGTACTTC
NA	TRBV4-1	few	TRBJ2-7	CASSQDSGYFIHEQYF	TGCGCCAGCAGCCAAGATTCGGGTTATTTTATCCACGAGCAGTACTTC
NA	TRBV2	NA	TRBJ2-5	CASSEVVTSQETQYF	TGTGCCAGCAGTGAAGTTGTGACTAGCCAAGAGACCCAGTACTTC
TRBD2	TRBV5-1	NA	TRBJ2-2	CASSLTERGITGELFF	TGCGCCAGCAGCTTGACGGAGCGGGGGATCACCGGGGAGCTGTTTTTT
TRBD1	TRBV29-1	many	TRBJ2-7	CSVYGTGIIYEQYF	TGCAGCGTTTACGGGACAGGGATTATCTACGAGCAGTACTTC
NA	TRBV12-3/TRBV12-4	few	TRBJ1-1	CATVQGGTEAFF	TGTGCCACCGTACAGGGCGGGACTGAAGCTTTCTTT
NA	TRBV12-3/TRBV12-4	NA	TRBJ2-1	CASSLDTSYNEQFF	TGTGCCAGCAGTTTAGACACAAGCTACAATGAGCAGTTCTTC
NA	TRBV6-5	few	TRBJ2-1	CASSYWQGGKNEQFF	TGTGCCAGCAGTTATTGGCAGGGGGGAAAAAATGAGCAGTTCTTC